These 6 T cell receptor beta chains were all obtained from the same sample, sequenced in a study of T cell responses to AZD1222 COVID-19 vaccine. Profiled with immunoSEQ multiplex PCR; TCRdb holds only in-frame clones, not every one. The sample holds about 130,000 clones; around 94% are singletons and the top ten take under 7.5%. The starting material was peripheral blood, obtained on day 0 of AZD1222 vaccination. The receptors here all came from an adult in good health.

V and J are TRBV19 and TRBJ2-7; TRBD1 is a possible D gene (6 bases). Per germline, CDR1 LNHDA and CDR2 SQIVND (reference sequence). The CDR3 consists of 11 residues. Trimming removed 4 bases at V and 6 bases at J, with 7 bases between. CDR3 sequence reads: CASSTGVEQYF. The CDR3 DNA is TGTGCCAGTAGTACAGGGGTCGAGCAGTACTTC.

This chain connects TRBV19 to TRBJ1-1; unclear D gene. There are 13 residues in the CDR3. Germline V gene lookup returns CDR1 LNHDA and CDR2 SQIVND (reference sequence). V was shortened by 8 bases and J by 2 bases, with 12 bases between the two germline ends. The CDR3: CASRTNLNTEAFF. The CDR3 DNA reads TGTGCCAGTCGAACAAACCTCAACACTGAAGCTTTCTTT. Variable domain in full (rest from reference TRBV19 and TRBJ1-1): DGGITQSPKYLFRKEGQNVTLSCEQNLNHDAMYWYRQDPGQGLRLIYYSQIVNDFQKGDIAEGYSVSREKKESFPLTVTSAQKNPTAFYLCASRTNLNTEAFFGQGTRLTVV.

The chain carries TRBV5-1 and TRBJ2-3; 7 bases are a match to TRBD1. Per the germline V gene, CDR1 is SGHRS and CDR2 is YFSETQ. This CDR3 has 15 residues. V was pared by 3 bases and J by 1 base, with 5 bases of the junction left unmatched. This CDR3 is CASSSTGDRTDTQYF. The CDR3 DNA is TGCGCCAGCAGCTCTACAGGGGACCGCACAGATACGCAGTATTTT.

The chain combines TRBV4-3 with TRBJ1-1; D remains ambiguous. Germline V gives CDR1 LGHNA, CDR2 YSLEER. The CDR3 consists of 15 residues. V was trimmed by 0 bases and J by 0 bases, leaving 8 bases between them. The CDR3 DNA reads TGCGCCAGCAGCCAAGACTACTTAATGAACACTGAAGCTTTCTTT. This gives the protein CASSQDYLMNTEAFF.

The chain recombines TRBV25-1 with TRBJ2-1, with a possible D match to TRBD2 (6 bases). Germline values: CDR1 MGHDK, CDR2 SYGVNS. The V end was cut by 2 bases, the J end by 4 bases, with 12 bases between. The CDR3 is 15 residues long. CDR3 DNA: TGTGCCAGCAGTGAACCGGGACTGGATTACAATGAGCAGTTCTTC. This sequence encodes CASSEPGLDYNEQFF.

The chain uses TRBV5-1 and TRBJ1-4; the match to TRBD1 covers 8 bases. This CDR3 contains 15 residues. V trimming: 5 bases; J trimming: 3 bases; junction bases outside the gene matches: 6. The germline V gene has CDR1 SGHRS and CDR2 YFSETQ. This chain's CDR3 is CASRDGQGPNEKLFF. CDR3 DNA sequence: TGCGCCAGCAGGGACGGACAGGGCCCTAATGAAAAACTGTTTTTT.